Each of the 25 T cell receptor beta chains below was sequenced from the same sample in a study of cytomegalovirus exposure and HLA in healthy donors. Here immunoSEQ multiplex PCR was the method, and the copy in TCRdb shows in-frame clones only, minus some. The sample contains about 76,000 clones, 94% of which appear only once. The sample was PBMCs. Receptor source: a man aged 18 to 30 in good health and CMV-seropositive.

This chain uses TRBV6-5 with TRBJ2-2; 7 nucleotides match TRBD1. CDR1 is MNHEY and CDR2 is SVGAGI in the germline V gene. The CDR3 has 13 amino acids. V shed 5 bases and J 8 bases; nucleotides not matched to a gene: 5. The CDR3 protein is CASSPQGSGELFF. In nucleotides, the CDR3 is TGTGCCAGCAGTCCACAGGGGTCGGGGGAGCTGTTTTTT.

V gene TRBV15 combines with J gene TRBJ2-7; no reliable D call. Germline CDR1 reads LNHNV; CDR2 reads YYDKDF (reference sequence). The CDR3 consists of 13 residues. Trimming took off 1 base at V and 1 base at J, with 5 bases between the two ends. CDR3 sequence (DNA): TGTGCCACCAGCAGAGGAGAATCCTACGAGCAGTACTTC. Translated: CATSRGESYEQYF.

The gene calls are TRBV6-1 and TRBJ1-2; D remains ambiguous. Trimming cost V 1 base and J 3 bases, with 12 bases left between them. The germline CDR1 and CDR2 sequences are MNHNS and SASEGT. This CDR3 region has 15 residues. This chain's CDR3 is CASSEEWMGDYGYTF. CDR3 nucleotide sequence: TGTGCCAGCAGTGAAGAATGGATGGGCGACTATGGCTACACCTTC.

The CDR3 reads CASSLSGLALDEQYF. Written as DNA, the CDR3 is TGTGCCAGCAGCCTTTCCGGACTAGCACTCGACGAGCAGTACTTC. This chain connects TRBV7-9 to TRBJ2-7, with 8 bases matching TRBD2. There are 15 residues in the CDR3. V was pared by 5 bases and J by 5 bases, with 11 bases of the junction left unmatched. Germline assignment: CDR1 SEHNR and CDR2 FQNEAQ (reference sequence).

The chain recombines TRBV27 with TRBJ2-1, with 13 bases that match TRBD2. CDR3 size: 17 residues. The germline gives CDR1 MNHEY, CDR2 SMNVEV (reference sequence). The V gene end was trimmed by 5 bases and the J gene end by 7 bases; junction bases not matched to a gene: 11. CDR3 coding DNA: TGTGCCAGCAGTCCCCTAGGGACTAGCGGGATAGTAAATGAGCAGTTCTTC. It yields the protein CASSPLGTSGIVNEQFF.

The chain carries TRBV7-3 and TRBJ2-7; 8 positions match TRBD2. Germline values: CDR1 SGHTA, CDR2 FQGTGA. This CDR3 contains 14 residues. The trim removed 5 bases at V and 5 bases at J, leaving 8 bases unmatched. CDR3 DNA: TGTGCCAGCAGCCCAGGGACTAGTTTAAACGAGCAGTACTTC. Amino acid sequence: CASSPGTSLNEQYF.

This rearrangement joins TRBV28 to TRBJ2-2; 9 bases are shared with TRBD1. Germline CDR1 and CDR2: MDHEN and SYDVKM. This CDR3 is 16 amino acids long. Trimming cost V 5 bases and J 3 bases; bases outside gene matches: 7. CDR3 DNA: TGTGCCAGCAGTAGTTTGGGACAGGGTTACACCGGGGAGCTGTTTTTT. Translation gives CASSSLGQGYTGELFF.

This chain links TRBV28 with TRBJ2-3; maybe TRBD1 (5 bases). The CDR3 is made up of 16 amino acids. From germline, CDR1 is MDHEN and CDR2 SYDVKM. V lost 1 base to trimming and J lost 0 bases, with 11 bases between them. As DNA, the CDR3 is TGTGCCAGCAGTTTATATCGTTCAGGGAGCACAGATACGCAGTATTTT. Translation: CASSLYRSGSTDTQYF.

This chain connects TRBV6-6 to TRBJ2-7, with 10 bases lining up with TRBD2. The ends lost 0 bases at V and 1 base at J; junction bases unmatched: 3. Germline assignment: CDR1 MNHNY and CDR2 SVGAGI (reference sequence). This CDR3 region has 16 residues. The CDR3 region has the DNA TGTGCCAGCAGTTACTCGCCTAGCGGGGGTTCCTACGAGCAGTACTTC. Its translation is CASSYSPSGGSYEQYF.

The V and J genes are TRBV4-2 and TRBJ2-6, with TRBD2 as a possible D gene (5 bases). V was cut by 4 bases and J by 4 bases, with 11 bases left in between. The CDR3 has 15 amino acids. The germline V gene encodes CDR1 LGHNA and CDR2 YNFKEQ. CDR3 protein: CASSPTTGGANVLTF. In nucleotides, the CDR3 is TGTGCCAGCAGCCCTACCACGGGGGGGGCCAACGTCCTGACTTTC.

The chain is built from TRBV9 and TRBJ2-5; the match to TRBD1 covers 8 bases. CDR3 size: 15 residues. Germline CDR1 reads SGDLS; CDR2 reads YYNGEE. Trimming took 4 bases from V and 5 from J; bases not matched to a gene: 10. In nucleotides, the CDR3 is TGTGCCAGCAGCAGATCAGGGGGCGCGGGTGAGACCCAGTACTTC. This translates into CASSRSGGAGETQYF.

The V and J genes are TRBV12-5 and TRBJ2-1; 7 bases map to TRBD1. Germline CDR1 reads LGHNT; CDR2 reads FRNRAP. Losses at the gene ends were 4 bases for V and 7 bases for J; bases not matched to a gene: 4. The CDR3 covers 13 residues. CDR3 region: CASGSTGMNEQFF. CDR3 sequence (DNA): TGTGCTAGTGGTTCGACAGGGATGAATGAGCAGTTCTTC.

The gene calls are TRBV9 and TRBJ2-1; 7 bases map to TRBD2. CDR3 size: 14 residues. Germline V CDR1 and CDR2: SGDLS, YYNGEE. Germline trimming cut 3 bases from V and 6 bases from J; bases unmatched to any gene: 6. The CDR3 is CASSGTSASNEQFF. CDR3 nucleotides: TGTGCCAGCAGCGGTACTAGCGCCAGCAATGAGCAGTTCTTC.

CDR3 DNA sequence: TGTGCCAGCAGCCCCGGGACTAGCGGGAGAGGGGCCCCCTACAATGAGCAGTTCTTC. Amino acid sequence: CASSPGTSGRGAPYNEQFF. V and J are TRBV11-2 and TRBJ2-1, with 14 bases lining up with TRBD2. This CDR3 contains 19 residues. The J segment lost 2 bases and the V segment lost 5 bases, leaving 11 bases of the junction unmatched. CDR1 is SGHAT, CDR2 FQNNGV, per germline.

This rearrangement joins TRBV2 to TRBJ2-7, with a tentative D call TRBD1 (7 bases). Trimming removed 8 bases from V and 7 bases from J, with 18 bases in between. The CDR3 covers 13 residues. Germline V gene data show CDR1 as SNHLY and CDR2 as FYNNEI. CDR3 DNA: TGTGCCAGCTCGCGGGACAGCCTCTTGGAGCAGTACTTC. Its protein is CASSRDSLLEQYF.

This clone has just a few counts. The chain joins TRBV5-6 to TRBJ2-5, with D unresolved. CDR1 is SGHDT, CDR2 YYEEEE, per germline. This CDR3 comprises 14 residues. V lost 1 base and J lost 1, with 8 bases in between. CDR3 in amino acids: CASSLRTPQETQYF. The CDR3 DNA follows: TGTGCCAGCAGCTTGCGCACACCCCAAGAGACCCAGTACTTC.

The chain has TRBV11-2 and TRBJ2-7; possibly TRBD1 for D (5 bases). Germline CDR1 SGHAT, CDR2 FQNNGV. The germline V and J ends were trimmed by 6 bases and 2 bases, with 17 bases remaining between them. The CDR3 is made up of 15 amino acids. The CDR3 sequence is CASSYLDTQPYEQYF. For the CDR3, the DNA is TGTGCCAGCAGTTACCTGGACACACAACCCTACGAGCAGTACTTC.

The V call is TRBV4-1, the J call TRBJ2-1; a weak D match, TRBD2 (6 bases). The germline V gene encodes CDR1 MGHRA and CDR2 YSYEKL. Trimming pared 1 base from V and 7 bases from J, leaving 8 bases between. The CDR3 runs 13 residues. The DNA of the CDR3 is TGCGCCAGCAGCCAAGTGGGGGGTAATGAGCAGTTCTTC. Its translation is CASSQVGGNEQFF.

The chain links TRBV12-5 to TRBJ2-7; D might be TRBD2 (6 bases). The germline V gene encodes CDR1 LGHNT and CDR2 FRNRAP. V shed 6 bases and J shed 1 base, with 16 bases lying between them. This CDR3 has 15 amino acids. This CDR3 is CASGPPGVSSYEQYF. The CDR3 bases are TGTGCTAGTGGCCCTCCGGGAGTCTCGTCCTACGAGCAGTACTTC.

The gene calls are TRBV6-4 and TRBJ1-2; D might be TRBD1 (6 bases). The V gene's germline CDR1 is MRHNA and CDR2 SNTAGT. Trimming took 9 bases from V and 4 from J, leaving 15 bases between them. The CDR3 runs to 13 residues. CDR3 DNA sequence: TGTGCCAGAAGGGGGGGGGACATCTATGGCTACACCTTC. Translation gives CARRGGDIYGYTF.

The chain carries TRBV30 and TRBJ2-1; possible D gene TRBD1, 6 bases. CDR1 and CDR2 from the germline V gene are GTSNPN and SVGIG (reference sequence). The CDR3 length is 12 residues. Trimming took 3 bases from V and 9 from J, leaving 12 bases between them. This chain's CDR3 is CAWRQGISEQFF. The CDR3 DNA sequence: TGTGCCTGGAGGCAGGGGATTAGTGAGCAGTTCTTC.

The J gene is TRBJ1-2, the V gene TRBV4-1, with D maybe TRBD1 (6 bases). CDR3 length: 14 residues. Germline V gene sequence: CDR1 MGHRA, CDR2 YSYEKL. V was trimmed by 5 bases and J by 13 bases, leaving 23 bases between them. The CDR3: CASSNTYRGGDCTF. In DNA form, the CDR3 reads TGCGCCAGCAGCAATACCTATAGAGGGGGGGATTGCACCTTC.

This chain links TRBV5-1 with TRBJ2-7; D call uncertain. CDR3 size: 13 residues. Germline CDR1 is SGHRS and CDR2 is YFSETQ. Trimming cost V 1 base and J 6 bases, with 11 bases left between them. The CDR3 DNA reads as TGCGCCAGCAGCTTGCGGTCGTCGGGCGAGCAGTACTTC. It codes for CASSLRSSGEQYF.

V and J are TRBV7-6 and TRBJ2-1, with 12 bases matching TRBD2. V gave up 5 bases and J gave up 5 bases; unmatched junction bases: 7. This CDR3 comprises 16 residues. The germline CDR1 and CDR2 sequences are SGHVS and FNYEAQ. The CDR3 nucleotides are TGTGCCAGCAGCCCATGGACTAGCGGGGTAGACAATGAGCAGTTCTTC. As protein: CASSPWTSGVDNEQFF.

V and J are TRBV27 and TRBJ2-1; no definite D call. This CDR3 spans 13 amino acids. The ends were cut back, 3 bases at V and 9 bases at J, with 12 bases in the middle. Germline CDR1 reads MNHEY; CDR2 reads SMNVEV (reference sequence). This chain's CDR3 is CASSLAPTGEQFF. The CDR3, as DNA: TGTGCCAGCAGTTTGGCACCGACGGGTGAGCAGTTCTTC.